The T cell receptor beta chain under discussion was sequenced for a study of blood T cell repertoires in COVID-19. This CDR3 is built from 14 residues. Germline CDR1 is SGDLS and CDR2 is YYNGEE. V lost 1 base to trimming and J lost 4 bases, with 11 bases between them. Authors' methods: Nucleated cell number was recorded as an estimate derived from reference gene primer amplification. The assay was immunoSEQ multiplex PCR, and TCRdb's table has in-frame clones only and misses some. V and J calls and clone size follow that table, whereas D and trimming were derived from the DNA. The table includes just over 650,000 clones, about 87% detected once.

The V and J genes are TRBV9 and TRBJ2-5; D is ambiguous. The receptor comes from a woman aged 18 to 35 with acute or convalescent COVID-19. The sequenced sample consisted of peripheral blood. DNA of the CDR3: TGTGCCAGCAGCGTATCCTACCTAGGAGAGACCCAGTACTTC. This codes for CASSVSYLGETQYF.